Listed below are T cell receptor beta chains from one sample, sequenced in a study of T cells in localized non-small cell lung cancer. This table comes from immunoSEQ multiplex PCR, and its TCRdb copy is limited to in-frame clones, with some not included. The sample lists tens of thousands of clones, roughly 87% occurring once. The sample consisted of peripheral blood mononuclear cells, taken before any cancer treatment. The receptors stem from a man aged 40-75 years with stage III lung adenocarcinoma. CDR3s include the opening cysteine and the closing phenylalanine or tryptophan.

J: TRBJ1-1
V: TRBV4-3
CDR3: CASSQVGFRGLTEAFF

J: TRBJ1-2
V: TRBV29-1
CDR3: CSVAGQGFPRGDGYTF

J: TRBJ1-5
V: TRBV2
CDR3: CASSLMGGNQPQHF

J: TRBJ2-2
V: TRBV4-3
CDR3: CASSQESRAGELFF

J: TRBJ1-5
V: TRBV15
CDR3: CATSRERLNQPQHF

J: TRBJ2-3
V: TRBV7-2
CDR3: CASSLSSDTQYF

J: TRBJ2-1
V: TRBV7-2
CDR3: CASSLTGRSSYNEQFF

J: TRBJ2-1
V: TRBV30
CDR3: CASIPLAGHNEQFF

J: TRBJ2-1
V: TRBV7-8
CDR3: CASSLRVAGNNEQFF

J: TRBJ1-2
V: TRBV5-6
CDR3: CASSPAGGGGYTF

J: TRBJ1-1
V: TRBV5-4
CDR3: CASRAGTASTRAFF

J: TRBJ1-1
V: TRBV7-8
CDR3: CASSKTGNTEAFF

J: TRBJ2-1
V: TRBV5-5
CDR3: CASSRDDTFYYNEQFF

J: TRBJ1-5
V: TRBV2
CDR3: CASAAASNQPQHF

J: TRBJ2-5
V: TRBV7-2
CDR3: CASSSLDSQETQYF

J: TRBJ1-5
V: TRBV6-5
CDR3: CASTRGGGSNQPQHF

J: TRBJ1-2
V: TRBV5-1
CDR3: CASSLDSGYGYTF

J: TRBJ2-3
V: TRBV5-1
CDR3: CASSLMSERTDTQYF

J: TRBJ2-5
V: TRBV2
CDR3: CASRSTMTETQYF

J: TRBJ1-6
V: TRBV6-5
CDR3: CASSSGTDNSPLHF

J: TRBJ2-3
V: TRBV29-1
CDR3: CSVDAPDGAGGPADTQYF

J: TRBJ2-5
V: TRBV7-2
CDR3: CASSPYQETQYF

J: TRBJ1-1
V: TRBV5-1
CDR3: CASSLVVRGTEAFF

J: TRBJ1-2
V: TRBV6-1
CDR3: CASSELGTGGKGYGYTF

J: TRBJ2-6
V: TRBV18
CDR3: CASSSGSNSGANVLTF